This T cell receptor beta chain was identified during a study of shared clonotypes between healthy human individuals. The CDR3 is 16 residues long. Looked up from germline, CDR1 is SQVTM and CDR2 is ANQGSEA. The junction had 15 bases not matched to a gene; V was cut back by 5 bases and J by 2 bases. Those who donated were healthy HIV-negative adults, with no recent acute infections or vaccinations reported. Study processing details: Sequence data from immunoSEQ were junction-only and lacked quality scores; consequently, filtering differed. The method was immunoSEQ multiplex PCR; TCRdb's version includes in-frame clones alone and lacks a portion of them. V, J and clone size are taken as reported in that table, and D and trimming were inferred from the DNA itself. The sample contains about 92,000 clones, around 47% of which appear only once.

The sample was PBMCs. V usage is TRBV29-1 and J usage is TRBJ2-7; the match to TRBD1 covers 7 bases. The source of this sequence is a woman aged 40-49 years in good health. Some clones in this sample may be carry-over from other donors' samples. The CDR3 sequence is CSVSGTAKGATYEQYF. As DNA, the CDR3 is TGCAGCGTTTCCGGGACAGCTAAAGGGGCTACCTACGAGCAGTACTTC.